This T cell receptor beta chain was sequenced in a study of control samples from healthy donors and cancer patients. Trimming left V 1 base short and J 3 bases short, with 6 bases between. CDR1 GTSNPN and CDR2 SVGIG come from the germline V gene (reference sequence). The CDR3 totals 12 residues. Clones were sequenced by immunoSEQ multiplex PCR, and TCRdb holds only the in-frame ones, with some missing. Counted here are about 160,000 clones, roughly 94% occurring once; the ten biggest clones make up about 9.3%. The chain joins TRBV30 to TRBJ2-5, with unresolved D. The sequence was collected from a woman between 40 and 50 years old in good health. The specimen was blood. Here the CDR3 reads CAWSALKETQYF. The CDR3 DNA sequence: TGTGCCTGGAGTGCACTGAAAGAGACCCAGTACTTC.